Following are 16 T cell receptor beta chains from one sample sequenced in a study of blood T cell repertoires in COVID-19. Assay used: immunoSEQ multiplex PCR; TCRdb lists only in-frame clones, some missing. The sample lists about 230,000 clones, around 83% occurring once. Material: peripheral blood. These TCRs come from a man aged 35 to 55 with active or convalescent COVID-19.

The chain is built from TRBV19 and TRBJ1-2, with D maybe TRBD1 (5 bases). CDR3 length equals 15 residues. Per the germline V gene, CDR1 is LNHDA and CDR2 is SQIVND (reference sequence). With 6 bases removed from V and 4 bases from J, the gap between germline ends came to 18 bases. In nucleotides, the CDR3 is TGTGCCAGTAGAGTTTCTGGACAATTGATCTATGGCTACACCTTC. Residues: CASRVSGQLIYGYTF.

CDR3 loop: CASSFGLFKTDTQYF. DNA for the CDR3: TGTGCCAGCAGCTTCGGGTTGTTTAAAACGGATACGCAGTATTTT. This chain uses TRBV7-2 with TRBJ2-3; D remains ambiguous. The CDR3 length is 15 residues. Per the germline V gene, CDR1 is SGHTA and CDR2 is FQGNSA. V shed 3 bases and J shed 6 bases, with 16 bases lying between them.

The CDR3 nucleotides read TGTGCCAGCAGTCCCCTCGAGCAGTACTTC. As protein: CASSPLEQYF. The J gene is TRBJ2-7, the V gene TRBV6-5; no definite D call. The CDR3 consists of 10 residues. The germline V gene encodes CDR1 MNHEY and CDR2 SVGAGI. The germline V and J ends were trimmed by 5 bases and 6 bases, with 5 bases remaining between them.

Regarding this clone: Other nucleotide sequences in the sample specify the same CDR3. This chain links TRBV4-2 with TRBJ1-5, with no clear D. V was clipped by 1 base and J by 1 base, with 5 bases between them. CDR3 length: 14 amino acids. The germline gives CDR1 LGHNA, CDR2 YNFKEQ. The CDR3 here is CASSQAGSNQPQHF. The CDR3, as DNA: TGTGCCAGCAGCCAAGCAGGAAGCAATCAGCCCCAGCATTTT.

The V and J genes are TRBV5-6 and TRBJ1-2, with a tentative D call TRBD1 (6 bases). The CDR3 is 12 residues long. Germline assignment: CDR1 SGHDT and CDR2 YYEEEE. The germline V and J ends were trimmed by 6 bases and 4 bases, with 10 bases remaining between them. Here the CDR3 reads CASNTGLYGYTF. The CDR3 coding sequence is TGTGCCAGCAACACAGGGCTCTATGGCTACACCTTC. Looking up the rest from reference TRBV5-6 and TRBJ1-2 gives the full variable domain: DAGVTQSPTHLIKTRGQQVTLRCSPKSGHDTVSWYQQALGQGPQFIFQYYEEEERQRGNFPDRFSGHQFPNYSSELNVNALLLGDSALYLCASNTGLYGYTFGSGTRLTVV.

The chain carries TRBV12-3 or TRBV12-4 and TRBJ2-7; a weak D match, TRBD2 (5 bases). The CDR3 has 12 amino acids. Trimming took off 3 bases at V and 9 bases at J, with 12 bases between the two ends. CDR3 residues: CASSLWAGGQYF. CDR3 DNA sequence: TGTGCCAGCAGTTTGTGGGCGGGCGGGCAGTACTTC.

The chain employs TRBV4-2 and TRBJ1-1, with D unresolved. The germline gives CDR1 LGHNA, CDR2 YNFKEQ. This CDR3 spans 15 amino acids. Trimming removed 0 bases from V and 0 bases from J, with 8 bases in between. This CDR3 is CASSQDPNMNTEAFF. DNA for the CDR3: TGTGCCAGCAGCCAAGACCCGAACATGAACACTGAAGCTTTCTTT.

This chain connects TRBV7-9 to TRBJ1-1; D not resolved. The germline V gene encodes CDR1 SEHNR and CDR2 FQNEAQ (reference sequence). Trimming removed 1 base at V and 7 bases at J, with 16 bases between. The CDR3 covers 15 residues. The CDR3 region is CASSLEGGMTSEAFF. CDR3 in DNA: TGTGCCAGCAGCTTAGAAGGCGGGATGACGAGTGAAGCTTTCTTT.

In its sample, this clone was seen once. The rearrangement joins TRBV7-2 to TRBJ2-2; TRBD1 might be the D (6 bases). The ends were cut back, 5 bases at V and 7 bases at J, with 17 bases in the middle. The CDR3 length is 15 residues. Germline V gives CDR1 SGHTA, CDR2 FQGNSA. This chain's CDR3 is CASSAQGIEGGELFF. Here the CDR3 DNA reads TGTGCCAGCAGCGCACAGGGTATTGAGGGCGGGGAGCTGTTTTTT. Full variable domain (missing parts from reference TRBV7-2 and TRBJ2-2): GAGVSQSPSNKVTEKGKDVELRCDPISGHTALYWYRQSLGQGLEFLIYFQGNSAPDKSGLPSDRFSAERTGGSVSTLTIQRTQQEDSAVYLCASSAQGIEGGELFFGEGSRLTVL.

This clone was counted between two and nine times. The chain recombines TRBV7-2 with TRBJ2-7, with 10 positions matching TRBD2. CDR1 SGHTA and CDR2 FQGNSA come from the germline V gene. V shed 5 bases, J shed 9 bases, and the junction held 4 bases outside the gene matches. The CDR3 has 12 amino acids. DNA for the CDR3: TGTGCCAGCAGCGGAGCGGGGGGGACGCAGTACTTC. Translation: CASSGAGGTQYF.

This chain's CDR3 is CAISDGGRTGDTQYF. As DNA, the CDR3 is TGTGCCATCAGTGACGGCGGGAGAACGGGGGATACGCAGTATTTT. This chain links TRBV10-3 with TRBJ2-3, with TRBD2 matching 7 bases. The CDR3 is 15 amino acids. Trimming took 3 bases from V and 6 from J; bases not matched to a gene: 9. The germline V gene encodes CDR1 ENHRY and CDR2 SYGVKD.

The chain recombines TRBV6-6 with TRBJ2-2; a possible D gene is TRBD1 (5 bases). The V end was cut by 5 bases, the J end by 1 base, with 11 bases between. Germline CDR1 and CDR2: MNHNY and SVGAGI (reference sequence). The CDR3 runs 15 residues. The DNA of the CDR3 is TGTGCCAGCAGTGGCAGGGCTAGGAACACCGGGGAGCTGTTTTTT. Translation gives CASSGRARNTGELFF.

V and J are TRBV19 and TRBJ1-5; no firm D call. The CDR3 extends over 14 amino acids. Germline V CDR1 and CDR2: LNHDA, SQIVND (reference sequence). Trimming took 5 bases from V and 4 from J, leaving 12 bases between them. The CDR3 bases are TGTGCCAGTAGTTGGAGGGAGGGAAATCAGCCCCAGCATTTT. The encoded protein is CASSWREGNQPQHF. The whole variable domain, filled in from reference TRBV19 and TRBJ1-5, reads DGGITQSPKYLFRKEGQNVTLSCEQNLNHDAMYWYRQDPGQGLRLIYYSQIVNDFQKGDIAEGYSVSREKKESFPLTVTSAQKNPTAFYLCASSWREGNQPQHFGDGTRLSIL.

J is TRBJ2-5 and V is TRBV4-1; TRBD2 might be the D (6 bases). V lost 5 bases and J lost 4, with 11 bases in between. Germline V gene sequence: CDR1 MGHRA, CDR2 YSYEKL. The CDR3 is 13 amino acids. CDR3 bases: TGCGCCAGCAGCGGGGGACTTCGAGAGACCCAGTACTTC. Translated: CASSGGLRETQYF.

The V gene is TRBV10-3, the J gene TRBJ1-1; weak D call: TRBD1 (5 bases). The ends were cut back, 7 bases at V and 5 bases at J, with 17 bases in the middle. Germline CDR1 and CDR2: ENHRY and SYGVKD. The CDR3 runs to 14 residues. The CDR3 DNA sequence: TGTGCCATCACCCGAGGAGGCGGGGGGACTGAAGCTTTCTTT. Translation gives CAITRGGGGTEAFF.

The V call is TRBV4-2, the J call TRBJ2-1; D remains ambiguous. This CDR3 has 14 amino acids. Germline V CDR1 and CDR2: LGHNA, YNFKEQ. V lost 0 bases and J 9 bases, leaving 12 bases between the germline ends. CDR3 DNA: TGTGCCAGCAGCCAAGAGACCTCCGGCGGTGAGCAGTTCTTC. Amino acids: CASSQETSGGEQFF.